This T cell receptor beta chain was identified in a study of cytomegalovirus exposure and HLA in healthy donors. Study results and caveats: The authors enumerated 180 or so TCR beta chains as linked to cytomegalovirus. CMV antigen specificity of three CMV-associated chains was confirmed in vitro. The study found most TCR sequences rare, yet found some public TCRs in many donors.

The donors were members of the 120-subject validation cohort (separate from the approximately 670-subject first cohort). Turning to this clone: What it binds is not known.

CDR1 and CDR2 from the germline V gene are SGHTA and FQGNSA. V lost 1 base and J lost 2; bases outside the gene matches: 7. This CDR3 spans 17 amino acids. Assay used: immunoSEQ multiplex PCR; TCRdb lists only in-frame clones, some missing. Found here are 250,000 to 300,000 clones, 80% to 90% of them singletons; the top ten hold around 1%. This rearrangement joins TRBV7-2 to TRBJ1-5, with 8 nucleotides matching TRBD1. The source is a woman aged 18-30 years in good health and CMV-seronegative. Input material: PBMCs. The CDR3 DNA sequence: TGTGCCAGCAGCTTAGTAGGACAGGGTGGCGGCAATCAGCCCCAGCATTTT. Translating gives CASSLVGQGGGNQPQHF.